The T cell receptor beta chain described here comes from a study of T cells in localized non-small cell lung cancer. Profiled with immunoSEQ multiplex PCR; TCRdb holds only in-frame clones, not every one. The sample has about 74,000 clones, approximately 84% seen once. A word on this clone: The antigen is undetermined.

Study results and limitations: Median detection of top 100 tumor clones in adjacent lung was 55 to 60 clones.

V shed 5 bases and J shed 3 bases, with 13 bases lying between them. Germline CDR1 reads SGHTA; CDR2 reads FQGNSA. The CDR3 covers 14 residues. This sequence originates from a female donor older than 55 with stage I lung adenocarcinoma. This specimen was peripheral blood, taken before any cancer treatment. The chain has TRBV7-2 and TRBJ1-1; tentative D call: TRBD1 (5 bases). The CDR3 is CASSPGGRYTEAFF. In DNA form, the CDR3 reads TGTGCCAGCAGCCCGGGGGGGAGGTACACTGAAGCTTTCTTT.